This record covers a single T cell receptor beta chain. A few counts support this clonotype. This clone's antigen is unknown. There are no base qualities to consult, and no much larger clone falls within one base. This sample is part of a study of yellow fever vaccine responses in identical twins (dated by TCRdb to the late 2010s). As for the study more broadly: The study precisely tracked vaccine-responding T cell clones in identical twins.

CDR1 and CDR2 are drawn from the germline V gene (reference sequence): LNHNV, YYDKDF. Trimming takes 3 bases off V and 4 bases off J; junction bases not matched to a gene: 6. The CDR3 measures 15 amino acids from cysteine to phenylalanine. Just the 45-base CDR3 DNA is kept, in frame starting at base 1. Beyond this particular receptor, the publication reports: The T cell response to vaccination in identical twins was reported by the authors to appear partly convergent and partly personalized.

Library construction relied on RT-PCR. Sequencing was performed on an Illumina HiSeq 2500. The raw public data were reprocessed by TCRdb itself: fastp quality trimming at Q25, MiXCR clonotype calling, in-frame beta chains only. CDR3 protein duplicates are merged, each entry listing the most common genes and DNA. Recorded for this sample are thousands of distinct CDR3 sequences; roughly 84% of them occurred a single time. More than 0.95% of the sample is held by the ten biggest clonotypes. The receptor was isolated from a woman aged 18-29 years who received the yellow fever vaccine. Donor details come from another sample of the same person, matched by shared clones. Recombination connected TRBV15 to TRBJ1-1, with 9 bases aligning to TRBD1. The specimen was T cells from blood (PBMCs), unsorted or a sorted subset (not recorded which), collected before or after yellow fever vaccination (not recorded which). The DNA sequence is given as TGTGCCACCAGCAGGATGGTGACAGGGGGCACTGAAGCTTTCTTT. Its protein is CATSRMVTGGTEAFF.